These 23 T cell receptor beta chains came from one sample sequenced in a study of cytomegalovirus exposure and HLA in healthy donors. The PCR ran on 60 Vbeta and 13 Jbeta primers. Some clones are missing from TCRdb's copy, which holds only in-frame ones; the method was immunoSEQ multiplex PCR. The sample yields 150,000 to 250,000 clones, about 80% seen once. The sample was PBMCs. Receptors were obtained from a man aged 30-40 years in good health and CMV-seronegative.

This chain connects TRBV11-2 to TRBJ1-1; D remains unclear. The germline V gene encodes CDR1 SGHAT and CDR2 FQNNGV. Trimming cost V 2 bases and J 6 bases, with 10 bases left between them. The CDR3 extends over 13 amino acids. Here the CDR3 DNA reads TGTGCCAGCAGCTTATTCCCCAGTCCTGAAGCTTTCTTT. Its translation is CASSLFPSPEAFF.

This clone has more than one count but fewer than ten. This chain links TRBV6-4 with TRBJ2-1, with TRBD2 identical over 9 bases. Per germline, CDR1 MRHNA and CDR2 SNTAGT. The V and J ends lost 3 bases and 2 bases, in that order; junction bases with no gene match: 2. This CDR3 contains 15 residues. Here the CDR3 DNA reads TGTGCCAGCAGTGAATTAGCGGGAGCCTACAATGAGCAGTTCTTC. Translated, it gives CASSELAGAYNEQFF.

This chain uses TRBV29-1 with TRBJ2-5; TRBD2 aligns across 13 bases. The J call may be faulty, since TRBJ2-7 better matches the DNA end. This CDR3 spans 13 amino acids. Germline V gives CDR1 SQVTM, CDR2 ANQGSEA. This chain's CDR3 is CSVVGLAGNEQYF. CDR3 nucleotides: TGCAGCGTCGTGGGACTAGCGGGAAACGAGCAGTACTTC.

The V and J genes are TRBV4-1 and TRBJ2-3, with no clear D. Germline lookup yields CDR1 MGHRA and CDR2 YSYEKL. This CDR3 has 12 residues. Trimming removed 1 base at V and 5 bases at J, with 4 bases between. The CDR3 sequence: CASSQAQDTQYF. The CDR3 DNA reads TGCGCCAGCAGCCAAGCCCAAGATACGCAGTATTTT.

V is TRBV19 and J is TRBJ2-2; D not resolved. Trimming left V 5 bases short and J 4 bases short, with 8 bases between. The CDR3 sequence is 13 residues long. Germline-derived CDR1 and CDR2 are LNHDA and SQIVND (reference sequence). The CDR3 sequence is CASSLLGTGELFF. The CDR3 nucleotides are TGTGCCAGTAGTTTGCTAGGCACCGGGGAGCTGTTTTTT.

The CDR3 protein is CASTGSYNEQFF. CDR3 coding DNA: TGTGCCAGTACGGGATCGTACAATGAGCAGTTCTTC. V is TRBV27 and J is TRBJ2-1; the D gene is possibly TRBD2 (5 bases). Trimming removed 9 bases from V and 4 bases from J, with 10 bases in between. Germline values: CDR1 MNHEY, CDR2 SMNVEV (reference sequence). This CDR3 contains 12 residues.

J is TRBJ2-7 and V is TRBV5-6; TRBD2 matches at 10 bases. This CDR3 contains 15 residues. Per germline, CDR1 SGHDT and CDR2 YYEEEE. Unmatched junction bases numbered 3, after V lost 0 bases and J lost 3 bases. Written as DNA, the CDR3 is TGTGCCAGCAGCTTGGGGCTAGCGGGAGTCTACGAGCAGTACTTC. Its protein is CASSLGLAGVYEQYF.

V usage is TRBV11-3 and J usage is TRBJ2-1, with unresolved D. V lost 5 bases and J lost 8, with 10 bases in between. Germline V gene sequence: CDR1 SGHNT, CDR2 YENEEA. The CDR3 length is 12 residues. This CDR3 reads CASSPTSDEQFF. Written as DNA, the CDR3 is TGTGCCAGCAGCCCTACGTCGGATGAGCAGTTCTTC.

The V gene is TRBV5-4, the J gene TRBJ2-7, with D perhaps TRBD2 (6 bases). CDR3 length: 16 amino acids. V was clipped by 0 bases and J by 2 bases, with 15 bases between them. Germline lookup yields CDR1 SGHNT and CDR2 YYREEE (reference sequence). The chain's CDR3 is CASSLARGALTYEQYF. CDR3 DNA: TGTGCCAGCAGCTTGGCCCGCGGGGCACTGACCTACGAGCAGTACTTC. The variable domain in full, completed from reference TRBV5-4 and TRBJ2-7, reads ETGVTQSPTHLIKTRGQQVTLRCSSQSGHNTVSWYQQALGQGPQFIFQYYREEENGRGNFPPRFSGLQFPNYSSELNVNALELDDSALYLCASSLARGALTYEQYFGPGTRLTVT.

J is TRBJ1-1 and V is TRBV6-5; the match to TRBD1 covers 9 bases. Trimming cost V 7 bases and J 6 bases; bases outside gene matches: 6. In germline, CDR1 is MNHEY, CDR2 SVGAGI. There are 13 residues in the CDR3. CDR3 sequence (DNA): TGTGCCAGCAAAACAGGGGGCGCGCCTGAAGCTTTCTTT. This codes for CASKTGGAPEAFF.

This clone was seen a few times. The gene calls are TRBV5-1 and TRBJ1-1, with D tentatively TRBD1 (6 bases). The CDR3 extends over 15 amino acids. The germline V gene encodes CDR1 SGHRS and CDR2 YFSETQ. V dropped 3 bases and J dropped 4 bases, with 16 bases sitting between them. The DNA of the CDR3 is TGCGCCAGCAGCTCCTACAGGGATGGGGGCACTGAAGCTTTCTTT. This translates into CASSSYRDGGTEAFF.

The chain is built from TRBV7-8 and TRBJ2-2, with D unclear. The CDR3 sequence is 12 residues long. Germline CDR1 reads SGHVS; CDR2 reads FQNEAQ. The V end was cut by 5 bases, the J end by 4 bases, with 5 bases between. The CDR3 sequence is CASSDSTGELFF. The CDR3 DNA sequence: TGTGCCAGCAGCGATAGCACCGGGGAGCTGTTTTTT.

The chain links TRBV10-1 to TRBJ2-1; 10 bases are a match to TRBD2. There are 13 residues in the CDR3. V was clipped by 5 bases and J by 6 bases; unmatched bases: 1. Germline CDR1 is WNHNN and CDR2 is SYGVQD (reference sequence). CDR3 protein: CASSSGRANEQFF. In DNA, the CDR3 is TGCGCCAGCAGTAGCGGGAGGGCCAATGAGCAGTTCTTC.

The CDR3 spells CASGPGTGHNSPLHF. The CDR3 region has the DNA TGCGCCAGCGGGCCAGGGACAGGCCATAATTCACCCCTCCACTTT. V gene TRBV4-1 combines with J gene TRBJ1-6; 8 bases align to TRBD1. Germline V gives CDR1 MGHRA, CDR2 YSYEKL. The CDR3 has 15 amino acids. V shed 8 bases and J 5 bases; nucleotides not matched to a gene: 8.

The rearrangement uses TRBV18 and TRBJ1-5; 8 nucleotides agree with TRBD1. Germline V gene data show CDR1 as KGHSH and CDR2 as LQKENI. The CDR3 runs to 14 residues. V shed 5 bases and J 6 bases; nucleotides not matched to a gene: 6. The CDR3 region is CASSTDREGQPQHF. In nucleotides, the CDR3 is TGTGCCAGCTCAACGGACAGGGAGGGTCAGCCCCAGCATTTT.

The chain carries TRBV23-1 and TRBJ1-2, with TRBD1 matching 9 bases. TRBV23-1 is an ORF for which the function is uncertain. Trimming at V came to 9 bases and at J to 4 bases, leaving 6 bases not matched to a gene. This CDR3 contains 13 residues. The CDR3 spells CARKQGAGYGYTF. The CDR3 nucleotides are TGCGCCAGAAAACAGGGGGCCGGCTATGGCTACACCTTC.

This clone was counted only a few times. Germline is not matched at one junction end, which may reflect a read error. The genes are TRBV7-8 and TRBJ1-2; TRBD1 is a possible D gene (6 bases). The CDR3 extends over 16 amino acids. The V gene's germline CDR1 is SGHVS and CDR2 FQNEAQ. As DNA, the CDR3 is TGTGCCAGCAGTTTAGGACGATGGGGGCTGGACTATGGCTACACCTTC. Translated, it gives CASSLGRWGLDYGYTF.

The chain has TRBV28 and TRBJ2-6; 7 nucleotides match TRBD1. Per germline, CDR1 MDHEN and CDR2 SYDVKM. The CDR3 is made up of 18 amino acids. The V segment lost 7 bases and the J segment 1 base; nucleotides outside the gene matches: 13. Here the CDR3 reads CASKEGGRRKSGANVLTF. The CDR3 coding sequence is TGTGCCAGCAAAGAAGGGGGCAGGAGGAAATCTGGGGCCAACGTCCTGACTTTC.

About this clone itself: Other DNA sequences from this sample encode an identical CDR3 as well. The chain is built from TRBV6-5 and TRBJ1-5; D remains ambiguous. Trimming shortened V by 6 bases and J by 0 bases, and 6 bases separated the two germline ends. The CDR3 sequence is 13 residues long. Germline-derived CDR1 and CDR2 are MNHEY and SVGAGI. The CDR3 region is CASSSYSNQPQHF. CDR3 DNA: TGTGCCAGCAGCAGTTATAGCAATCAGCCCCAGCATTTT.

The rearrangement links TRBV25-1 to TRBJ1-1, with a tentative D call TRBD1 (5 bases). The CDR3 has 13 residues. Trimming left V 4 bases short and J 1 base short, with 7 bases between. CDR1 and CDR2 (germline): MGHDK, SYGVNS. CDR3 in DNA: TGTGCCAGCAGTGGGACACAGAACACTGAAGCTTTCTTT. Its translation is CASSGTQNTEAFF.

This clone turned up a few times. The J gene is TRBJ2-7, the V gene TRBV28; D might be TRBD2 (7 bases). The germline V gene encodes CDR1 MDHEN and CDR2 SYDVKM. The V end lost 8 bases, the J end lost 6 bases, and 14 bases lay between the germline ends. This CDR3 spans 12 amino acids. Written as DNA, the CDR3 is TGTGCCAGCGGCCTCGGGGGGCTCGAGCAGTACTTC. Its translation is CASGLGGLEQYF.

Here the CDR3 DNA reads TGTGCCAGCGGGGCCTCCGAGACCCAGTACTTC. Protein sequence: CASGASETQYF. The rearrangement uses TRBV2 and TRBJ2-5; a weak D match, TRBD1 (5 bases). Trimming cost V 8 bases and J 5 bases, with 9 bases left between them. The CDR3 length is 11 residues. Germline loops: CDR1 SNHLY, CDR2 FYNNEI.

This clone came up a few times. The V gene is TRBV5-1, the J gene TRBJ1-2, with TRBD1 identical over 7 bases. V dropped 3 bases and J dropped 4; count of bases not matched to a gene: 6. This CDR3 has 14 amino acids. Germline V gene lookup returns CDR1 SGHRS and CDR2 YFSETQ. CDR3 nucleotide sequence: TGCGCCAGCAGCTACACAGGGGATACCTATGGCTACACCTTC. Translation gives CASSYTGDTYGYTF. Full variable domain (remainder filled in from reference TRBV5-1 and TRBJ1-2): KAGVTQTPRYLIKTRGQQVTLSCSPISGHRSVSWYQQTPGQGLQFLFEYFSETQRNKGNFPGRFSGRQFSNSRSEMNVSTLELGDSALYLCASSYTGDTYGYTFGSGTRLTVV.